This entry lists 7 T cell receptor beta chains sequenced from one sample in a study of blood T cells in healthy people across ages. Sample-barcoded 5' priming and a J-beta primer mix drove a second PCR of about 6 to 12 cycles. TCRdb reprocessed the 5' RACE reads via MiXCR and lists one record per CDR3 protein. Of more than 1,000,000 distinct CDR3 sequences in the sample, about 23% were seen once. This sample also belongs to another study, concerning T cells of mothers and their children.

Material: blood. The source of these receptors is a girl aged 2 to 10 in good health.

This clonotype came up a few times. The rearrangement uses TRBV9 and TRBJ2-5; no clear D. The V and J ends lost 0 bases and 2 bases respectively, with 8 bases between them. This CDR3 has 14 residues. Germline V CDR1 and CDR2: SGDLS, YYNGEE. The DNA for the CDR3 is TGTGCCAGCAGCGTAGGGCCCGGGCAAGAGACCCAGTACTTC. This translates into CASSVGPGQETQYF.

There are a few counts of this clonotype. The chain recombines TRBV3-1 with TRBJ2-3; D unresolved. TRBJ1-5 explains the end of the DNA better; the J call may be wrong. This CDR3 is 16 amino acids long. Per the germline V gene, CDR1 is LGHDT and CDR2 is YNNKEL (reference sequence). CDR3 loop: CASSQVSLGPTDTQHF. In DNA, the CDR3 is TGTGCCAGCAGCCAAGTCTCCCTCGGACCCACAGATACGCAGCATTTT.

In this sample, this clonotype turned up a few times. The gene calls are TRBV11-2 and TRBJ1-4, with D unresolved. Trimming shortened V by 2 bases and J by 8 bases, and 9 bases separated the two germline ends. The CDR3 runs 13 residues. Germline assignment: CDR1 SGHAT and CDR2 FQNNGV. CDR3 in DNA: TGTGCCAGCAGCTTAACAAGATCCGAAAAACTGTTTTTT. It yields the protein CASSLTRSEKLFF.

The chain links TRBV7-2 to TRBJ2-5; 7 nucleotides line up with TRBD1. The trim removed 4 bases at V and 2 bases at J, leaving 13 bases unmatched. Germline V gene lookup returns CDR1 SGHTA and CDR2 FQGNSA. The CDR3 length is 17 residues. CDR3 amino acids: CASSYRTGENQQETQYF. CDR3 sequence (DNA): TGTGCCAGCAGCTACCGGACAGGCGAAAACCAACAAGAGACCCAGTACTTC.

This clonotype has more than one count but fewer than ten. The chain joins TRBV7-2 to TRBJ2-1; D is ambiguous. The CDR3 runs 18 residues. From germline, CDR1 is SGHTA and CDR2 FQGNSA. With 1 base removed from V and 0 bases from J, the gap between germline ends came to 16 bases. This chain's CDR3 is CASSLGCCDSSSYNEQFF. The CDR3 DNA sequence: TGTGCCAGCAGCTTAGGATGTTGTGATTCGAGCTCCTACAATGAGCAGTTCTTC.

This clonotype was detected only a few times. The J gene is TRBJ1-1, the V gene TRBV7-9, with D hard to call. This CDR3 comprises 15 residues. Trimming shortened V by 0 bases and J by 4 bases, and 12 bases separated the two germline ends. Germline V gene data show CDR1 as SEHNR and CDR2 as FQNEAQ (reference sequence). The CDR3 sequence is CASSLAGIEVTEAFF. The DNA of the CDR3 is TGTGCCAGCAGCTTAGCGGGGATCGAAGTCACTGAAGCTTTCTTT.

The chain employs TRBV27 and TRBJ2-5, with 12 bases fitting TRBD2. The CDR3 contains 15 residues. The germline CDR1 and CDR2 sequences are MNHEY and SMNVEV (reference sequence). Trimming removed 3 bases from V and 5 bases from J; junction bases left unmatched: 4. Here the CDR3 DNA reads TGTGCCAGCAGTTTGACTAGCGGGAGATTTGAGACCCAGTACTTC. Translation: CASSLTSGRFETQYF.